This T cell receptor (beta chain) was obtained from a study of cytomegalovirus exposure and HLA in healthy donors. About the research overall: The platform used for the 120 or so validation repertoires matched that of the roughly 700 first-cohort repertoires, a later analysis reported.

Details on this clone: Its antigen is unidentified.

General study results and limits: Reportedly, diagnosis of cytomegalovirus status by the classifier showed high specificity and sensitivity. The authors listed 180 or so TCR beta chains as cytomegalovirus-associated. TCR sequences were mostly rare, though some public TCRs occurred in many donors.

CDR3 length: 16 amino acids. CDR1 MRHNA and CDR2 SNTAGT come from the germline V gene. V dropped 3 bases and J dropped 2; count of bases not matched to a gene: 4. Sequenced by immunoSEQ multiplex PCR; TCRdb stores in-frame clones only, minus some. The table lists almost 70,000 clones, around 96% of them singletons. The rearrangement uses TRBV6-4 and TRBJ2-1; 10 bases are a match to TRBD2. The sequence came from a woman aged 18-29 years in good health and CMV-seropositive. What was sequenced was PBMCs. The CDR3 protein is CASSEEAGGPYNEQFF. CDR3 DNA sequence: TGTGCCAGCAGTGAAGAAGCGGGAGGGCCCTACAATGAGCAGTTCTTC.